The 22 T cell receptor beta chains below all came from one sample that was sequenced in a study of control samples from healthy donors and cancer patients. The data were produced by immunoSEQ multiplex PCR, yet TCRdb's version contains in-frame clones alone and is incomplete. This sample yields approximately 120,000 clones, of which around nine tenths are seen a single time; 4.4% belongs to the top ten. The sequenced sample consisted of blood. The receptors were sampled from a human donor in good health. The donor label of this sample is uncertain.

This clone rates as medium-sized. The V and J genes are TRBV7-9 and TRBJ1-1; TRBD1 might be the D (5 bases). Trimming pared 9 bases from V and 4 bases from J, leaving 15 bases between. Germline V lookup: CDR1 SEHNR, CDR2 FQNEAQ (reference sequence). The CDR3 runs 13 residues. DNA of the CDR3: TGTGCCAGTTCACGGGGGGAGGGCACTGAAGCTTTCTTT. It encodes CASSRGEGTEAFF.

In nucleotides, the CDR3 is TGTGCCAGCAGTCAAGGGCCAGGGGGGCACACCGGGGAGCTGTTTTTT. It codes for CASSQGPGGHTGELFF. This chain connects TRBV2 to TRBJ2-2, with D possibly matching TRBD1 (7 bases). Trimming stripped 5 bases from V and 3 bases from J, with 16 bases between. The germline CDR1 and CDR2 sequences are SNHLY and FYNNEI. The CDR3 has 16 residues.

This clone was observed once. The chain links TRBV4-2 to TRBJ2-2, with 7 bases identical to TRBD2. The CDR3 consists of 16 residues. The ends lost 0 bases at V and 5 bases at J; junction bases unmatched: 6. The germline gives CDR1 LGHNA, CDR2 YNFKEQ. CDR3 sequence: CASSQDSGSQTGELFF. As DNA, the CDR3 is TGTGCCAGCAGCCAAGATAGCGGGTCACAAACCGGGGAGCTGTTTTTT.

The genes are TRBV29-1 and TRBJ2-6; 8 bases are shared with TRBD2. V was pared by 6 bases and J by 4 bases, with 8 bases of the junction left unmatched. The CDR3 spans 15 residues. The germline CDR1 and CDR2 sequences are SQVTM and ANQGSEA. CDR3 in DNA: TGCAGCGTCGGGGGGGAAAGGGCCGGGGCCAACGTCCTGACTTTC. It encodes CSVGGERAGANVLTF.

The chain is built from TRBV7-6 and TRBJ2-2; D unclear. With 5 bases removed from V and 5 bases from J, the gap between germline ends came to 21 bases. Germline V gene sequence: CDR1 SGHVS, CDR2 FNYEAQ. The length of the CDR3 is 17 residues. The CDR3: CASSRSLGHFPTGELFF. Written as DNA, the CDR3 is TGTGCCAGCAGCCGATCCCTAGGGCACTTTCCTACCGGGGAGCTGTTTTTT.

V usage is TRBV6-1 and J usage is TRBJ2-1, with a tentative D call TRBD1 (5 bases). The CDR3 extends over 13 amino acids. Germline loops: CDR1 MNHNS, CDR2 SASEGT. The V and J ends lost 3 bases and 9 bases respectively, with 12 bases between them. The CDR3 protein is CASSEVRVGEQFF. In DNA form, the CDR3 reads TGTGCCAGCAGTGAGGTCAGGGTTGGTGAGCAGTTCTTC.

This chain joins TRBV5-8 and TRBJ1-3; possibly TRBD1 for D (5 bases). This CDR3 is built from 16 residues. Germline CDR1 and CDR2: SGHTS and YDEGEE. V was pared by 5 bases and J by 0 bases, with 15 bases between. The CDR3 loop reads CASRQGVLFSGNTIYF. In nucleotides, the CDR3 is TGTGCCAGCAGGCAAGGGGTCCTGTTCTCTGGAAACACCATATATTTT.

This chain joins TRBV18 and TRBJ1-5; D gene uncertain. This CDR3 comprises 15 residues. The germline V gene has CDR1 KGHSH and CDR2 LQKENI. V shed 3 bases and J shed 4 bases, with 13 bases lying between them. CDR3 residues: CASSPGRDSNQPQHF. The CDR3 DNA sequence: TGTGCCAGCTCACCCGGGAGGGATTCGAATCAGCCCCAGCATTTT.

The chain carries TRBV5-1 and TRBJ2-4; TRBD1 matches 11 bases. The CDR3 totals 17 residues. Unmatched junction bases numbered 6, after V lost 0 bases and J lost 4 bases. Germline values: CDR1 SGHRS, CDR2 YFSETQ. CDR3 residues: CASSLAGQGENKNIQYF. In DNA form, the CDR3 reads TGCGCCAGCAGCTTGGCGGGACAGGGGGAGAATAAAAACATTCAGTACTTC.

The gene calls are TRBV5-6 and TRBJ1-4; perhaps TRBD1 as D (5 bases). The CDR3 totals 14 residues. Germline V CDR1 and CDR2: SGHDT, YYEEEE. With 3 bases removed from V and 14 bases from J, the gap between germline ends came to 20 bases. The CDR3 is CASSSGGPGANLFF. CDR3 nucleotides: TGTGCCAGCAGCTCTGGTGGGCCCGGGGCAAATCTGTTTTTT.

V is TRBV14 and J is TRBJ1-1, with D uncertain. The V end was cut by 2 bases, the J end by 5 bases, with 12 bases between. Germline V lookup: CDR1 SGHDN, CDR2 FVKESK. The CDR3 loop spans 14 amino acids. CDR3 amino acids: CASSQLNPGTEAFF. The CDR3 nucleotides are TGTGCCAGCAGCCAACTAAACCCCGGGACTGAAGCTTTCTTT.

This clone was detected a few times. The chain couples TRBV19 to TRBJ1-1; TRBD1 agrees at 7 bases. J was trimmed by 1 base and V by 4 bases; bases with no gene match: 3. This CDR3 region has 14 residues. Germline V CDR1 and CDR2: LNHDA, SQIVND (reference sequence). For the CDR3, the DNA is TGTGCCAGTAGTACGGACAGGTGGAACACTGAAGCTTTCTTT. Amino acid sequence: CASSTDRWNTEAFF.

The rearrangement uses TRBV6-4 and TRBJ2-3, with D perhaps TRBD1 (6 bases). Per the germline V gene, CDR1 is MRHNA and CDR2 is SNTAGT. V was shortened by 6 bases and J by 6 bases, with 16 bases between the two germline ends. The CDR3 contains 14 residues. The CDR3 loop reads CASRLTGPRDTQYF. CDR3 nucleotides: TGTGCCAGCAGGCTGACAGGTCCAAGGGATACGCAGTATTTT.

The V gene is TRBV18, the J gene TRBJ1-1, with 8 bases matching TRBD1. With 3 bases clipped from V and 7 bases from J, the junction kept 4 bases outside the gene matches. Per the germline V gene, CDR1 is KGHSH and CDR2 is LQKENI. The length of the CDR3 is 13 residues. CDR3 amino acids: CASSPGQDYEAFF. CDR3 DNA: TGTGCCAGCTCACCGGGACAGGATTATGAAGCTTTCTTT.

This clone has just one count. Compared with germline, one end of the junction differs, possibly owing to a read error. The rearrangement links TRBV5-1 to TRBJ1-4, with 7 positions matching TRBD1. The CDR3 covers 15 residues. In germline, CDR1 is SGHRS, CDR2 YFSETQ. CDR3 DNA: TGCGCCGGCAGCCTCGGACAGGTGGCTAATGAAAAACTGTTTTTT. Amino acids: CAGSLGQVANEKLFF.

The rearrangement joins TRBV3-1 (or the pseudogene TRBV3-2) to TRBJ1-1, with TRBD1 matching over 10 bases. With 4 bases clipped from V and 6 bases from J, the junction kept 5 bases outside the gene matches. The CDR3 runs to 14 residues. The germline V gene encodes CDR1 LGHDT and CDR2 YNNKEL (reference sequence). In nucleotides, the CDR3 is TGTGCCAGCAGCCCAACGACAGGGGGCCCTGAAGCTTTCTTT. Its translation is CASSPTTGGPEAFF.

This sequence joins TRBV18 and TRBJ1-6; D is unresolved. The CDR3 consists of 17 residues. Germline assignment: CDR1 KGHSH and CDR2 LQKENI. V lost 5 bases and J 3 bases, leaving 17 bases between the germline ends. CDR3: CASSTNSVPLYNSPLHF. The CDR3 DNA is TGTGCCAGCTCAACAAATTCAGTCCCTCTCTATAATTCACCCCTCCACTTT.

The chain carries TRBV27 and TRBJ2-5; no definite D call. V was clipped by 2 bases and J by 1 base, with 14 bases between them. Germline V gene sequence: CDR1 MNHEY, CDR2 SMNVEV (reference sequence). The CDR3 is made up of 16 amino acids. In DNA, the CDR3 is TGTGCCAGCAGTTTAAGGAGTATGGCCCTCCAAGAGACCCAGTACTTC. Translated, it gives CASSLRSMALQETQYF.

This clone has more than one count but fewer than ten. The V and J genes are TRBV24-1 and TRBJ1-2; D is uncertain. Per the germline V gene, CDR1 is KGHDR and CDR2 is SFDVKD. This CDR3 has 14 residues. V was pared by 4 bases and J by 2 bases, with 10 bases between. CDR3 in amino acids: CATSDSDGNYGYTF. CDR3 nucleotide sequence: TGTGCCACCAGTGACTCGGACGGAAACTATGGCTACACCTTC.

The chain employs TRBV5-6 and TRBJ1-2; 7 bases are shared with TRBD1. Trimming took 0 bases from V and 7 from J; bases not matched to a gene: 6. The CDR3 has 14 residues. Germline CDR1 reads SGHDT; CDR2 reads YYEEEE. CDR3 region: CASSLGTTGAGYTF. Written as DNA, the CDR3 is TGTGCCAGCAGCTTGGGCACCACAGGGGCTGGCTACACCTTC.

The chain has TRBV6-5 and TRBJ1-4, with a possible D match to TRBD1 (6 bases). CDR1 is MNHEY and CDR2 is SVGAGI in the germline V gene. The CDR3 is 14 amino acids. With 5 bases removed from V and 4 bases from J, the gap between germline ends came to 11 bases. CDR3 coding DNA: TGTGCCAGCAGTAGGACAGTTTATAATGAAAAACTGTTTTTT. This gives the protein CASSRTVYNEKLFF.

This rearrangement joins TRBV5-6 to TRBJ1-4; D is perhaps TRBD1 (6 bases). Germline values: CDR1 SGHDT, CDR2 YYEEEE. V was shortened by 2 bases and J by 8 bases, with 16 bases between the two germline ends. The CDR3 is 15 residues long. DNA for the CDR3: TGTGCCAGCAGCTTCGCGGGGACACCTTGGGAAAAACTGTTTTTT. Amino acids: CASSFAGTPWEKLFF.